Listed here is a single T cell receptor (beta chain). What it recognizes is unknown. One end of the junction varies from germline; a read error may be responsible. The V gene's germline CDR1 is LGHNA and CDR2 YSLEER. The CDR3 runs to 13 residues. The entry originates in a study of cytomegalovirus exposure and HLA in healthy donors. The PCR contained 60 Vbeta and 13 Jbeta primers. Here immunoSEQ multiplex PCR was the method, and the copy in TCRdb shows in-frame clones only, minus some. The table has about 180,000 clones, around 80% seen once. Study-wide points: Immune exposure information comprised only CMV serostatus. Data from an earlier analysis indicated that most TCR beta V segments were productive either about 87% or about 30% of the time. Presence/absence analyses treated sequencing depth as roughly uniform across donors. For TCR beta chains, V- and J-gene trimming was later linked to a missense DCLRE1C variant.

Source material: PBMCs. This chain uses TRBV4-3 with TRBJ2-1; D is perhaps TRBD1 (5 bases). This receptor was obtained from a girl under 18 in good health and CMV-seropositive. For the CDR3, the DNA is TGCGCTAGCAGCCCCAGGGTCTACAATGAGCAGTTCTTC. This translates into CASSPRVYNEQFF.